This T cell receptor (beta chain) derives from a study of blood T cell repertoires in COVID-19. V dropped 4 bases and J dropped 5; count of bases not matched to a gene: 10. Per germline, CDR1 MNHEY and CDR2 SMNVEV (reference sequence). This CDR3 is built from 15 residues. Participants were aged about 18 to 95 years, lived in 20 to 25 US areas, and enrolled virtually. This table comes from immunoSEQ multiplex PCR, and its TCRdb copy is limited to in-frame clones, with some not included. This table holds 300,000 to 350,000 clones, approximately 91% found once. The sequence was obtained from a woman younger than 45 who had been exposed to COVID-19. The genes are TRBV27 and TRBJ1-2, with 7 bases lining up with TRBD1. Source material: PBMCs or T cells enriched from blood (not recorded which). The CDR3 reads CASSYNRGYQYGYTF. The CDR3 nucleotides read TGTGCCAGCAGTTATAACAGGGGTTATCAATATGGCTACACCTTC.